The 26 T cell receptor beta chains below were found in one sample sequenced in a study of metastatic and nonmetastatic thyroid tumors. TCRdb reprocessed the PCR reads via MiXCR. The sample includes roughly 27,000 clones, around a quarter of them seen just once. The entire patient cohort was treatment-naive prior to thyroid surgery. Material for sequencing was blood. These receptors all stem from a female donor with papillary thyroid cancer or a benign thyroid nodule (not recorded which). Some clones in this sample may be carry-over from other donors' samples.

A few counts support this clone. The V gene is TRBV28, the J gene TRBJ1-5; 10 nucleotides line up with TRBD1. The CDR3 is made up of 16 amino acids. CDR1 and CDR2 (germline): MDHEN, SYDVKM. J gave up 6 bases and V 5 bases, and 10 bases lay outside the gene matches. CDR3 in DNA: TGTGCCAGCAGTCCACCGGGACAGGGGAAGGGTCAGCCCCAGCATTTT. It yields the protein CASSPPGQGKGQPQHF. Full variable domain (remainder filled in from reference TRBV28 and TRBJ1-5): DVKVTQSSRYLVKRTGEKVFLECVQDMDHENMFWYRQDPGLGLRLIYFSYDVKMKEKGDIPEGYSVSREKKERFSLILESASTNQTSMYLCASSPPGQGKGQPQHFGDGTRLSIL.

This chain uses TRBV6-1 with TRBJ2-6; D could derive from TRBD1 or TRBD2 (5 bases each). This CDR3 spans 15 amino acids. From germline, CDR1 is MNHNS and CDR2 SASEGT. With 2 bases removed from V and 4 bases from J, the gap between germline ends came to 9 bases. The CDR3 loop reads CASSERGEGANVLTF. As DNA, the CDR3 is TGTGCCAGCAGTGAAAGAGGGGAAGGGGCCAACGTCCTGACTTTC.

CDR3 nucleotides: TGCGCCAGCAGACGGACAGCGGCGGACTATGGCTACACCTTC. Amino acid sequence: CASRRTAADYGYTF. The rearrangement joins TRBV5-1 to TRBJ1-2; tentatively, D is TRBD1 (6 bases). V dropped 5 bases and J dropped 3 bases, with 14 bases sitting between them. Germline assignment: CDR1 SGHRS and CDR2 YFSETQ. This CDR3 comprises 14 residues.

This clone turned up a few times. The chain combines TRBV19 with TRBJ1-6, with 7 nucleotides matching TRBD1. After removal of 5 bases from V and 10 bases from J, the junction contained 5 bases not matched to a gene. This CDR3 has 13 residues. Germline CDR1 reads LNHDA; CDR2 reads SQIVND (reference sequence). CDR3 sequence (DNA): TGTGCCAGTAGTCGAACAGGGGAATCACCCCTCCACTTT. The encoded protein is CASSRTGESPLHF.

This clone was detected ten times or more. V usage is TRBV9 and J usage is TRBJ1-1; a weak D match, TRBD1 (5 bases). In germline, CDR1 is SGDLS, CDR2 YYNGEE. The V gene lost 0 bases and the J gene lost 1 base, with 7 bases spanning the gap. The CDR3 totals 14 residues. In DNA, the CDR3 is TGTGCCAGCAGCGTAGGGGACTGGAACACTGAAGCTTTCTTT. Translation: CASSVGDWNTEAFF.

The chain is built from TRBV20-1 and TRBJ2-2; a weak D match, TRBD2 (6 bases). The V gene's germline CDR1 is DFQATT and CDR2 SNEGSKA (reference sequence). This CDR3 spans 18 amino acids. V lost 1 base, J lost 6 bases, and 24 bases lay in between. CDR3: CSARVGHGRRWRAGELFF. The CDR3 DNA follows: TGCAGTGCTAGAGTAGGGCATGGTCGGCGCTGGAGGGCCGGGGAGCTGTTTTTT.

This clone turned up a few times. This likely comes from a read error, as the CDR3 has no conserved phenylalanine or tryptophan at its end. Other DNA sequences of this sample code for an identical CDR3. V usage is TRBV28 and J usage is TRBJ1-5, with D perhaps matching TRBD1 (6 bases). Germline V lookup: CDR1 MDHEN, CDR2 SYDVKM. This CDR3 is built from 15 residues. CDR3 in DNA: TGTGCCAGCAGCGGACAGACATATAGCAATCAGCCACAGCATCTT. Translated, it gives CASSGQTYSNQPQHL.

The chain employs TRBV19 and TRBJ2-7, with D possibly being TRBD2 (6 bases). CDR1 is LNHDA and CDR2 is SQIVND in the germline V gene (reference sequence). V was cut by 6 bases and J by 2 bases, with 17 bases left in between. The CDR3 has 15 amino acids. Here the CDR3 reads CASSIRDPGAYEQYF. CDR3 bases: TGTGCCAGTAGCATCCGGGACCCGGGGGCCTACGAGCAGTACTTC. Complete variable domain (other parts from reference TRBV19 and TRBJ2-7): DGGITQSPKYLFRKEGQNVTLSCEQNLNHDAMYWYRQDPGQGLRLIYYSQIVNDFQKGDIAEGYSVSREKKESFPLTVTSAQKNPTAFYLCASSIRDPGAYEQYFGPGTRLTVT.

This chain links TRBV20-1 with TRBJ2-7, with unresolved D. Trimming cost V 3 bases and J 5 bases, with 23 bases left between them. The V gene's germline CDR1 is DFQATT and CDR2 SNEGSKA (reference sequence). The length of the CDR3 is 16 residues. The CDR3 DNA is TGCAGTGCTAGGCAGCCTAAAGGTTTGGTCGTTCACGAGCAGTACTTC. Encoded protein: CSARQPKGLVVHEQYF.

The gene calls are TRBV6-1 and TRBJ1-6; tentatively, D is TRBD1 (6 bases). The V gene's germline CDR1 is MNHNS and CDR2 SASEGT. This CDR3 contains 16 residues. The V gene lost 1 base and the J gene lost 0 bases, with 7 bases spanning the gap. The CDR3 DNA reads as TGTGCCAGCAGTGAAGGCAGGGGCTCCTATAATTCACCCCTCCACTTT. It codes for CASSEGRGSYNSPLHF.

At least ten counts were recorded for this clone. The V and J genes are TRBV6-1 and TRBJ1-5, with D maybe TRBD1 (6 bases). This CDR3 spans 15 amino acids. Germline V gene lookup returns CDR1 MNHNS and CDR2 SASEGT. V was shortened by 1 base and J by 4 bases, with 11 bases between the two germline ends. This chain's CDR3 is CASSEGGHQNQPQHF. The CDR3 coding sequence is TGTGCCAGCAGTGAAGGGGGGCACCAGAATCAGCCCCAGCATTTT.

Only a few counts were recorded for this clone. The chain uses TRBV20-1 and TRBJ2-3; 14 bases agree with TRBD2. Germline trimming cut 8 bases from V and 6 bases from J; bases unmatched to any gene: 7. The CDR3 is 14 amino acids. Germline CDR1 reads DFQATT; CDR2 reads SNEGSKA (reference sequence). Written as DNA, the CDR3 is TGCAGTCCACGACTAGCGGGAGGGCTCGATACGCAGTATTTT. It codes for CSPRLAGGLDTQYF.

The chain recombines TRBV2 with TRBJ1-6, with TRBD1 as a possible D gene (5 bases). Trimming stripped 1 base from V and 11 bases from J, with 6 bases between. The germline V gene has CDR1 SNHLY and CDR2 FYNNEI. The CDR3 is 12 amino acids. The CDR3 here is CASSEDRPPLHF. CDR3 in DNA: TGTGCCAGCAGTGAAGACAGGCCACCCCTCCACTTT. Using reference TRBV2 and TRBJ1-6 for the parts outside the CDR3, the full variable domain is EPEVTQTPSHQVTQMGQEVILRCVPISNHLYFYWYRQILGQKVEFLVSFYNNEISEKSEIFDDQFSVERPDGSNFTLKIRSTKLEDSAMYFCASSEDRPPLHFGNGTRLTVT.

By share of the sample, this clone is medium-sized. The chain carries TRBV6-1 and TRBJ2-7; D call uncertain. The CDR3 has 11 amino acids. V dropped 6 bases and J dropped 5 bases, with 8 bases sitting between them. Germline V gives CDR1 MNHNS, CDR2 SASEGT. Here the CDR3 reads CASRTVHEQYF. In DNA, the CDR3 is TGTGCCAGCAGAACAGTGCACGAGCAGTACTTC.

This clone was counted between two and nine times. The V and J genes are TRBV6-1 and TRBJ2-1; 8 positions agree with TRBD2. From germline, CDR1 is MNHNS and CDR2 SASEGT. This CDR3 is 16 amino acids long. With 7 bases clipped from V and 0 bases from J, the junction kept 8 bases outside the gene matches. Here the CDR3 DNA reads TGTGCCAGCAACCGAGCGGGAGTCGTCTCCTACAATGAGCAGTTCTTC. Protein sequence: CASNRAGVVSYNEQFF.

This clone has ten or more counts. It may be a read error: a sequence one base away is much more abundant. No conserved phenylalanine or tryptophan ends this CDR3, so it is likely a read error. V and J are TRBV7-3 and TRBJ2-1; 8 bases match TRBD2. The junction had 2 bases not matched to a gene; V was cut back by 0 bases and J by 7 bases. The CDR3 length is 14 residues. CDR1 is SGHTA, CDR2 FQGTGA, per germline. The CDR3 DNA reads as TGTGCCAGCAGCTTAACGGCTAGCGGGAATGAGCAGTTCCTC. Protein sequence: CASSLTASGNEQFL.

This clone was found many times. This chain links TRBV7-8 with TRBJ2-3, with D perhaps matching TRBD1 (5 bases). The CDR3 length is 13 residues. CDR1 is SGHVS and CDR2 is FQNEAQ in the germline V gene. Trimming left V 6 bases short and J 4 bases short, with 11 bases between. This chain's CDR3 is CASRQVSSDTQYF. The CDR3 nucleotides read TGTGCCAGCAGACAGGTGTCTTCAGATACGCAGTATTTT.

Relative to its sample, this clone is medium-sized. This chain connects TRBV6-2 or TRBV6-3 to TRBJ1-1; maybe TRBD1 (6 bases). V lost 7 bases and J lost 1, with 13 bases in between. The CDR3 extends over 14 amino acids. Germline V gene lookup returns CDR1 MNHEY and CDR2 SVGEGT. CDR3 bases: TGTGCCAGCACCCCGGGACACAGGAACACTGAAGCTTTCTTT. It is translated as CASTPGHRNTEAFF.

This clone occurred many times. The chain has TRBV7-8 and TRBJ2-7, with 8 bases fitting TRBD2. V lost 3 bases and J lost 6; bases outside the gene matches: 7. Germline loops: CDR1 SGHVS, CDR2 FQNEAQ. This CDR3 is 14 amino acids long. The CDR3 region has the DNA TGTGCCAGCAGCTTCGTCGGGAGGGCCCGCGAGCAGTACTTC. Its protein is CASSFVGRAREQYF.

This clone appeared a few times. The CDR3 is CASSIRAASTDTQYF. In DNA, the CDR3 is TGTGCCAGTAGTATCAGGGCCGCTAGCACAGATACGCAGTATTTT. The rearrangement joins TRBV19 to TRBJ2-3; D possibly corresponds to TRBD1 (5 bases). Per germline, CDR1 LNHDA and CDR2 SQIVND (reference sequence). This CDR3 has 15 residues. Deletions cut 3 bases from V and 0 bases from J, with 10 bases between.

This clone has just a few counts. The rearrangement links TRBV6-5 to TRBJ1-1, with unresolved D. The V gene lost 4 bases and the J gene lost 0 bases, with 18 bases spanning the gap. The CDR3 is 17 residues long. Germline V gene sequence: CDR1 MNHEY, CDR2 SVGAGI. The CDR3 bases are TGTGCCAGCAGTTTGAGAGGTCTCGTACCTTTGAACACTGAAGCTTTCTTT. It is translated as CASSLRGLVPLNTEAFF.

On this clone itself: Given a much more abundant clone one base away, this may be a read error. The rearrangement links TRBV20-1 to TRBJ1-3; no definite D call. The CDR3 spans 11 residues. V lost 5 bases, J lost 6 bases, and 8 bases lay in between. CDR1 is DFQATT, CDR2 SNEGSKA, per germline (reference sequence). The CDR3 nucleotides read TGCAGTGCTCCCTACGTAAACACCATATATTTT. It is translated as CSAPYVNTIYF.

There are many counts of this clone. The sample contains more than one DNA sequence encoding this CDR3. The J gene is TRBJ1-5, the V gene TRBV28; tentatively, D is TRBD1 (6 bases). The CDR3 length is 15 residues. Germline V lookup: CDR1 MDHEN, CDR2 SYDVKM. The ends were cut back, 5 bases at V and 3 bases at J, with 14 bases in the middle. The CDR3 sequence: CASSSGQSPNQPQHF. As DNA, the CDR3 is TGTGCCAGCAGTAGTGGACAGTCCCCCAATCAGCCCCAGCATTTT. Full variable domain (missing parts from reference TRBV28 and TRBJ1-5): DVKVTQSSRYLVKRTGEKVFLECVQDMDHENMFWYRQDPGLGLRLIYFSYDVKMKEKGDIPEGYSVSREKKERFSLILESASTNQTSMYLCASSSGQSPNQPQHFGDGTRLSIL.

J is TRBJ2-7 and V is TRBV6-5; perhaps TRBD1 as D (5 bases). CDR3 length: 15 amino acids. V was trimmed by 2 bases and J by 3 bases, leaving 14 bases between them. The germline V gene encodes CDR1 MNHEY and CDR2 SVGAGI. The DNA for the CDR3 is TGTGCCAGCAGTTACGCCTTTGGGGCGAACTACGAGCAGTACTTC. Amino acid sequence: CASSYAFGANYEQYF.

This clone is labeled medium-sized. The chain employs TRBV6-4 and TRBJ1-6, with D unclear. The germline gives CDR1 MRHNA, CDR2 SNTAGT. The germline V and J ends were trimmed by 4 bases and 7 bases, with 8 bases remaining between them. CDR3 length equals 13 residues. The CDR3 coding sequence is TGTGCCAGCAGTGGGACGGAGAATTCACCCCTCCACTTT. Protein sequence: CASSGTENSPLHF.

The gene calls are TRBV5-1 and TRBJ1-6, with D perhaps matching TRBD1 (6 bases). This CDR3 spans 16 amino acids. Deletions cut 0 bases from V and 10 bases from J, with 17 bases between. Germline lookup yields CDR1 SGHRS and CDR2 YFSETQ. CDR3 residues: CASSLGQENLSSPLHF. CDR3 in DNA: TGCGCCAGCAGCTTGGGACAGGAGAACCTAAGCTCACCCCTCCACTTT.